A single sample is the source of the 19 T cell receptor beta chains below, sequenced in a study of T cell clonotyping in hematopoietic cell transplantation. Sequencing used immunoSEQ multiplex PCR; TCRdb keeps in-frame clones, though not all of them. The profile shows 17,000 or so clones, about nine tenths of them singletons. Material: peripheral blood mononuclear cells. The origin of the receptors is a man in his forties or fifties in good health. Some clones in this sample may be carry-over from other donors' samples.

CDR3 in amino acids: CSARLAYEQYF. The CDR3 coding sequence is TGCAGTGCGCGACTAGCGTACGAGCAGTACTTC. This chain links TRBV20-1 with TRBJ2-7; 8 nucleotides line up with TRBD2. Looked up from germline, CDR1 is DFQATT and CDR2 is SNEGSKA (reference sequence). V shed 6 bases, J shed 4 bases, and the junction held 2 bases outside the gene matches. The CDR3 sequence is 11 residues long.

J is TRBJ1-4 and V is TRBV6-1; D uncertain. This CDR3 has 14 amino acids. The V gene lost 3 bases and the J gene lost 4 bases, with 9 bases spanning the gap. Germline CDR1 is MNHNS and CDR2 is SASEGT. Here the CDR3 reads CASSDPGLNEKLFF. CDR3 bases: TGTGCCAGCAGTGATCCGGGCCTTAATGAAAAACTGTTTTTT.

The chain recombines TRBV28 with TRBJ2-5; D unclear. The CDR3 is made up of 14 amino acids. The ends were cut back, 3 bases at V and 1 base at J, with 9 bases in the middle. Germline V gene lookup returns CDR1 MDHEN and CDR2 SYDVKM. DNA of the CDR3: TGTGCCAGCAGTTTCCCTCGGGTCCAAGAGACCCAGTACTTC. It encodes CASSFPRVQETQYF. Combining the CDR3 with reference TRBV28 and TRBJ2-5 gives the whole variable domain DVKVTQSSRYLVKRTGEKVFLECVQDMDHENMFWYRQDPGLGLRLIYFSYDVKMKEKGDIPEGYSVSREKKERFSLILESASTNQTSMYLCASSFPRVQETQYFGPGTRLLVL.

The chain combines TRBV9 with TRBJ1-1, with a possible D match to TRBD1 (5 bases). Germline CDR1 is SGDLS and CDR2 is YYNGEE. The CDR3 consists of 13 residues. V shed 2 bases and J shed 3 bases, with 8 bases lying between them. The DNA of the CDR3 is TGTGCCAGCAGCGTCGGGGGGTACACTGAAGCTTTCTTT. It encodes CASSVGGYTEAFF.

The chain joins TRBV28 to TRBJ2-3; D not resolved. The germline V gene encodes CDR1 MDHEN and CDR2 SYDVKM. V was clipped by 5 bases and J by 2 bases, with 8 bases between them. CDR3 length equals 13 residues. CDR3 sequence (DNA): TGTGCCAGCAGTCGGGCTTACACAGATACGCAGTATTTT. Protein: CASSRAYTDTQYF.

The J gene is TRBJ1-1, the V gene TRBV6-1; D possibly corresponds to TRBD1 (5 bases). Trimming shortened V by 4 bases and J by 0 bases, and 18 bases separated the two germline ends. Germline values: CDR1 MNHNS, CDR2 SASEGT. The length of the CDR3 is 17 residues. The DNA of the CDR3 is TGTGCCAGCAGTGCCAACCCCTACAGGAGCATGAACACTGAAGCTTTCTTT. Translating gives CASSANPYRSMNTEAFF.

The chain couples TRBV20-1 to TRBJ1-2; D is uncertain. V was clipped by 8 bases and J by 8 bases, with 15 bases between them. The CDR3 extends over 11 amino acids. Germline V lookup: CDR1 DFQATT, CDR2 SNEGSKA (reference sequence). This CDR3 is CSRKTRWGYTF. Here the CDR3 DNA reads TGCAGTCGAAAGACCAGGTGGGGCTACACCTTC.

The gene calls are TRBV6-5 and TRBJ1-1, with 8 bases matching TRBD1. The CDR3 is made up of 14 amino acids. V shed 5 bases, J shed 5 bases, and the junction held 7 bases outside the gene matches. CDR1 and CDR2 from the germline V gene are MNHEY and SVGAGI. CDR3 nucleotides: TGTGCCAGCAGTAAGACAGGGGAGAGGACTGAAGCTTTCTTT. It codes for CASSKTGERTEAFF.

The chain recombines TRBV30 with TRBJ1-5; D gene ambiguous. V lost 2 bases to trimming and J lost 8 bases, with 19 bases between them. The CDR3 consists of 15 residues. The germline CDR1 and CDR2 sequences are GTSNPN and SVGIG (reference sequence). The CDR3, as DNA: TGTGCCTGGAGTCTCCCTGGAGGTACCCGGGAGCCCCAGCATTTT. This gives the protein CAWSLPGGTREPQHF. Together with reference TRBV30 and TRBJ1-5, the CDR3 gives the full variable domain: SQTIHQWPATLVQPVGSPLSLECTVEGTSNPNLYWYRQAAGRGLQLLFYSVGIGQISSEVPQNLSASRPQDRQFILSSKKLLLSDSGFYLCAWSLPGGTREPQHFGDGTRLSIL.

V and J are TRBV10-3 and TRBJ1-1; no reliable D call. Trimming took off 3 bases at V and 0 bases at J, with 8 bases between the two ends. Germline CDR1 reads ENHRY; CDR2 reads SYGVKD. This CDR3 contains 14 residues. The chain's CDR3 is CAISDVGMNTEAFF. The CDR3 coding sequence is TGTGCCATCAGTGATGTGGGAATGAACACTGAAGCTTTCTTT.

The genes are TRBV28 and TRBJ1-1, with D uncertain. The CDR3 runs to 14 residues. The germline V and J ends were trimmed by 2 bases and 5 bases, with 12 bases remaining between them. Germline V gene data show CDR1 as MDHEN and CDR2 as SYDVKM. The CDR3 DNA follows: TGTGCCAGCAGTTTACTAGGTGGATGGACTGAAGCTTTCTTT. Translated, it gives CASSLLGGWTEAFF.

This clone showed up just once. The chain carries TRBV6-5 and TRBJ1-4; the D is unclear. Germline loops: CDR1 MNHEY, CDR2 SVGAGI. The V end was cut by 5 bases, the J end by 5 bases, with 9 bases between. The CDR3 contains 13 residues. Here the CDR3 reads CASSPGRNEKLFF. The CDR3 nucleotides are TGTGCCAGCAGTCCCGGGAGAAATGAAAAACTGTTTTTT.

The table lists this clone with a count of one. The chain carries TRBV7-2 and TRBJ2-2, with D possibly being TRBD1 (6 bases). Per germline, CDR1 SGHTA and CDR2 FQGNSA. The germline V and J ends were trimmed by 5 bases and 5 bases, with 18 bases remaining between them. The CDR3 contains 16 residues. CDR3 in amino acids: CASSPQSRGGTGELFF. The CDR3 bases are TGTGCCAGCAGCCCCCAGTCCAGGGGTGGGACCGGGGAGCTGTTTTTT.

V is TRBV25-1 and J is TRBJ2-7; D gene uncertain. Germline CDR1 MGHDK, CDR2 SYGVNS. The CDR3 sequence is 13 residues long. The germline V and J ends were trimmed by 2 bases and 2 bases, with 7 bases remaining between them. CDR3 residues: CASSEKDAYEQYF. CDR3 nucleotide sequence: TGTGCCAGCAGTGAAAAGGATGCCTACGAGCAGTACTTC.

This chain joins TRBV6-5 and TRBJ2-5; weak D call: TRBD2 (6 bases). Looked up from germline, CDR1 is MNHEY and CDR2 is SVGAGI. The CDR3 length is 16 residues. Trimming shortened V by 0 bases and J by 2 bases, and 13 bases separated the two germline ends. Here the CDR3 DNA reads TGTGCCAGCAGTTACTCGACGCGGCGGGGTCAAGAGACCCAGTACTTC. Translation: CASSYSTRRGQETQYF.

This clone was seen only a few times. The genes are TRBV28 and TRBJ1-2; 8 bases align to TRBD1. Germline CDR1 and CDR2: MDHEN and SYDVKM. There are 11 residues in the CDR3. Trimming took 10 bases from V and 8 from J; bases not matched to a gene: 6. In DNA, the CDR3 is TGTGCCATCCCAGGGGGCTTAGGCTACACCTTC. It encodes CAIPGGLGYTF.

This clone was seen only once. V usage is TRBV28 and J usage is TRBJ2-5; tentative D call: TRBD2 (7 bases). V lost 6 bases and J lost 5, with 16 bases in between. The CDR3 spans 14 residues. Germline lookup yields CDR1 MDHEN and CDR2 SYDVKM. The CDR3 DNA follows: TGTGCCAGCAGCCCCCGGGGGGCTCCGGAGACCCAGTACTTC. This codes for CASSPRGAPETQYF.

The V and J genes are TRBV30 and TRBJ1-5, with a weak D call TRBD1 (6 bases). The V and J ends lost 0 bases and 9 bases respectively, with 12 bases between them. The CDR3 runs to 13 residues. Germline values: CDR1 GTSNPN, CDR2 SVGIG (reference sequence). The DNA of the CDR3 is TGTGCCTGGAGTGTATCAGGGGCGAGGCCCCAGCATTTT. It yields the protein CAWSVSGARPQHF.

The rearrangement joins TRBV28 to TRBJ1-6, with no clear D. Deletions cut 7 bases from V and 10 bases from J, with 8 bases between. CDR3 length: 11 amino acids. Germline V lookup: CDR1 MDHEN, CDR2 SYDVKM. DNA for the CDR3: TGTGCCAGCACGTCGGGGTCACCCCTCCACTTT. It specifies CASTSGSPLHF. Variable domain in full (rest from reference TRBV28 and TRBJ1-6): DVKVTQSSRYLVKRTGEKVFLECVQDMDHENMFWYRQDPGLGLRLIYFSYDVKMKEKGDIPEGYSVSREKKERFSLILESASTNQTSMYLCASTSGSPLHFGNGTRLTVT.